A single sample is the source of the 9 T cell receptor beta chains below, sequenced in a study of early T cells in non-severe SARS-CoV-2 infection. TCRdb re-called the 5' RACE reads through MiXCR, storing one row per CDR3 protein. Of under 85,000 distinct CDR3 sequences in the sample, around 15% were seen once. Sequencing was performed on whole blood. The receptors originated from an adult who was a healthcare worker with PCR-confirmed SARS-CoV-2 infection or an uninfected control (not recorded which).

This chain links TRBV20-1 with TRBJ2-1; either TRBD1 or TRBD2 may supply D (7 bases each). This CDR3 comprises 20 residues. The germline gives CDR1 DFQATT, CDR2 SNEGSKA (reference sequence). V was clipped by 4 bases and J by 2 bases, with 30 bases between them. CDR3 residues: CSATPHRGGDLAGTYNEQFF. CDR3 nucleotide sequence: TGCAGTGCTACACCCCACAGGGGAGGGGACTTAGCTGGCACCTACAATGAGCAGTTCTTC.

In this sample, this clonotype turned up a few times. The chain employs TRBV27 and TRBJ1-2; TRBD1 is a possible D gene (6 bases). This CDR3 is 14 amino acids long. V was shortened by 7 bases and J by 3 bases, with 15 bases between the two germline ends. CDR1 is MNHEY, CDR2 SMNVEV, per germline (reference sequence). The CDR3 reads CASTRFRGHYGYTF. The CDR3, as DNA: TGTGCCAGCACCCGATTCAGGGGCCACTATGGCTACACCTTC.

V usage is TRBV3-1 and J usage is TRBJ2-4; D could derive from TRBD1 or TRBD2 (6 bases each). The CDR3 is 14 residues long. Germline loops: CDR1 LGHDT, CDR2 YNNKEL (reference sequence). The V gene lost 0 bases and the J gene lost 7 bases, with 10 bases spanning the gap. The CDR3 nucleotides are TGTGCCAGCAGCCAAGATCAGGGGAGGAACATTCAGTACTTC. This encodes CASSQDQGRNIQYF.

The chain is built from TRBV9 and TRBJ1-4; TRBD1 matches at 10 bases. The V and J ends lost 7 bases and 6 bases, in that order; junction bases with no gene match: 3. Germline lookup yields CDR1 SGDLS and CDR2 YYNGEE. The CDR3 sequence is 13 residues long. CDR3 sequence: CASAGTGDEKLFF. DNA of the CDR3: TGTGCCAGCGCCGGGACAGGGGATGAAAAACTGTTTTTT.

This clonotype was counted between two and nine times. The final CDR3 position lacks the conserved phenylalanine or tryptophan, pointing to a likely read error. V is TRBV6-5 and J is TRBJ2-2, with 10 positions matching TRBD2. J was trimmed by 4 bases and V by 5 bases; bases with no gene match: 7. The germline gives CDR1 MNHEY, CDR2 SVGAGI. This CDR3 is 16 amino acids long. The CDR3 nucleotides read TGTGCCAGCAGTCTTTTAGCGGGGGGCACCACCGGGGAGCTGTTTTCT. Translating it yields CASSLLAGGTTGELFS.

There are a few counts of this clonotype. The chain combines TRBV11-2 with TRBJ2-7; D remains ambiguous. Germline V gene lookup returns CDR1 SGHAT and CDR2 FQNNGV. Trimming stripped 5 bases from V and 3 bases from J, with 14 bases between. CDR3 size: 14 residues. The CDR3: CASSPRLVLYEQYF. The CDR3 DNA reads TGTGCCAGCAGCCCACGACTCGTGCTCTACGAGCAGTACTTC.

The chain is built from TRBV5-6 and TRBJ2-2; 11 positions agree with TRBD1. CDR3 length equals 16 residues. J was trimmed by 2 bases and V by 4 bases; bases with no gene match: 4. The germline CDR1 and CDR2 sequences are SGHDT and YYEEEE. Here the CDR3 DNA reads TGTGCCAGCAGCCCAGGACAGGGGGCCAACACCGGGGAGCTGTTTTTT. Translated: CASSPGQGANTGELFF.

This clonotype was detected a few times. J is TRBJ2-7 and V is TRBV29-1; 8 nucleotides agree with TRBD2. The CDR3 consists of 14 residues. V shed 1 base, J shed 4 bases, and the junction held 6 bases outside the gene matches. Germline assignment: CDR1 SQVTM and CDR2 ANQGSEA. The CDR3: CSVEASGSPYEQYF. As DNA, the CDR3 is TGCAGCGTTGAAGCTAGCGGGTCGCCTTACGAGCAGTACTTC.

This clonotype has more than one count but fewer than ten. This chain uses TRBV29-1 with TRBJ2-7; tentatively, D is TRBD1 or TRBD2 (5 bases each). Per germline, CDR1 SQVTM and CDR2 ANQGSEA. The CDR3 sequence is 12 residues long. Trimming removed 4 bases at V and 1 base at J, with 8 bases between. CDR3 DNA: TGCAGCGTTGGTGGGGGATCCTACGAGCAGTACTTC. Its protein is CSVGGGSYEQYF.